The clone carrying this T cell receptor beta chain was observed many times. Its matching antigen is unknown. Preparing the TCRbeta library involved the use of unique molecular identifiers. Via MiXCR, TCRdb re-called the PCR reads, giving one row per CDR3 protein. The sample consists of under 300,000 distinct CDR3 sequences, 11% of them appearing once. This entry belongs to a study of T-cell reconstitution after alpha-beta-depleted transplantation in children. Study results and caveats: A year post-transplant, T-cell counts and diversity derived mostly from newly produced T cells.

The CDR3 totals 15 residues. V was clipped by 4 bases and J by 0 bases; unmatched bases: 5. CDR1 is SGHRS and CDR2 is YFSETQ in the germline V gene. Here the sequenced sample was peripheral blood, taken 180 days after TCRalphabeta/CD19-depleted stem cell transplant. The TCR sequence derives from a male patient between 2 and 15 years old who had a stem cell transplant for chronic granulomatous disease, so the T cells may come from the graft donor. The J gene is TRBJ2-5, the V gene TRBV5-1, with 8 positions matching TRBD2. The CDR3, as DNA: TGCGCCAGCAGCATCGGACTAGCAGACCAAGAGACCCAGTACTTC. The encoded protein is CASSIGLADQETQYF.